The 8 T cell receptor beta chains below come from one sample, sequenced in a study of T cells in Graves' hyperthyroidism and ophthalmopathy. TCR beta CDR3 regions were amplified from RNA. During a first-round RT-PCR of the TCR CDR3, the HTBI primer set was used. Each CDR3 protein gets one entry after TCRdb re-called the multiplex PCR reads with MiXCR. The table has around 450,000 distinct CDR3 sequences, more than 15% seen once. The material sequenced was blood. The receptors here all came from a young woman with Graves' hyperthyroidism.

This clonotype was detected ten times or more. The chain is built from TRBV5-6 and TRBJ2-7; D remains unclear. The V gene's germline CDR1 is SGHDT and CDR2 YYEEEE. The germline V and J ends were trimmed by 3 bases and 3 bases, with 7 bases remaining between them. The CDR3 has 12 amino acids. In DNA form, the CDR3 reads TGTGCCAGCAGCTGGAATCACTACGAGCAGTACTTC. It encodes CASSWNHYEQYF.

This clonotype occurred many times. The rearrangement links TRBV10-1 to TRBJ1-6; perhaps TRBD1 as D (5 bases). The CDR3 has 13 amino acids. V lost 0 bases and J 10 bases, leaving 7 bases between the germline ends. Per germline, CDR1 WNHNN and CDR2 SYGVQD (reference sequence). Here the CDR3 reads CASSESGTSPLHF. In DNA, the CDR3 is TGCGCCAGCAGTGAGTCGGGGACCTCACCCCTCCACTTT.

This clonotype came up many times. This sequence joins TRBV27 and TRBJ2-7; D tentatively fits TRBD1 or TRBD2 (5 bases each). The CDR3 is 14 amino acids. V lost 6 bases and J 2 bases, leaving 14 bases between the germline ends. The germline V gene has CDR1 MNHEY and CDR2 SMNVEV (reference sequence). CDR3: CASSIPGRTYEQYF. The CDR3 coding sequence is TGTGCCAGCAGCATCCCGGGACGGACCTACGAGCAGTACTTC.

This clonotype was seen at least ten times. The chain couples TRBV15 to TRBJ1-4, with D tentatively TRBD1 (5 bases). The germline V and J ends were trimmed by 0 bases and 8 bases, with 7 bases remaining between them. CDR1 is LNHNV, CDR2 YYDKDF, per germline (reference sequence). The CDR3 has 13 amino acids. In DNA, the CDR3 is TGTGCCACCAGCAGAGATACAGGAGAAAAACTGTTTTTT. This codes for CATSRDTGEKLFF.

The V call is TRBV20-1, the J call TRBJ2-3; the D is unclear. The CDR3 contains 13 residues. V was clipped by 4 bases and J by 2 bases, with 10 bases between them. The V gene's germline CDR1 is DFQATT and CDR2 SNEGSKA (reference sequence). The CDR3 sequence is CSATIISTDTQYF. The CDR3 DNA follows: TGCAGTGCTACAATCATTTCCACAGATACGCAGTATTTT.

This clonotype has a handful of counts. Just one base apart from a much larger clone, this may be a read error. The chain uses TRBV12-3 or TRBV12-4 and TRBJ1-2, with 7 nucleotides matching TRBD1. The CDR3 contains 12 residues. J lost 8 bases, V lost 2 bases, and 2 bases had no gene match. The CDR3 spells CASSLTDRGYTF. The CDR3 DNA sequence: TGTGCCAGCAGTTTAACGGACAGGGGCTACACCTTC.

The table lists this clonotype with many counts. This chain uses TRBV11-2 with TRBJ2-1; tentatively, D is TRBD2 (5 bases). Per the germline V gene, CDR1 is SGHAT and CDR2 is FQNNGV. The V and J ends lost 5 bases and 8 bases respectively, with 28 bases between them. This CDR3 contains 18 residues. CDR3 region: CASSARPVWTEGGDEQFF. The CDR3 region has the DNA TGTGCCAGCAGCGCCCGCCCGGTGTGGACTGAGGGTGGTGATGAGCAGTTCTTC.

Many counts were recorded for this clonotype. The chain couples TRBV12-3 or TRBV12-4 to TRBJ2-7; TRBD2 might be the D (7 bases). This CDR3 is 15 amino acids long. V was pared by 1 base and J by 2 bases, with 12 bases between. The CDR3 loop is CASSLGGGPAYEQYF. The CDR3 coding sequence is TGTGCCAGCAGTTTAGGCGGGGGCCCTGCCTACGAGCAGTACTTC.